The subject of this entry is one T cell receptor (beta chain). Antigen unknown. The CDR3 runs 13 residues. V dropped 3 bases and J dropped 7 bases, with 10 bases sitting between them. Germline CDR1 and CDR2: SGHVS and FQNEAQ. The data were produced by immunoSEQ multiplex PCR, yet TCRdb's version contains in-frame clones alone and is incomplete. This sample has about 99,000 clones; 90% to 95% occur once, and the top ten carry approximately 11%. This entry is derived from a study of T cell responses to AZD1222 COVID-19 vaccine. The study's findings and limits: Most donors were white British and more were female, and clonal diversity was possibly underestimated. Two AZD1222 administrations were followed by greater Spike-specific TCR breadth and depth. The number of AZD1222 recipients seropositive at baseline was only 5 to 7. Only after the peak T cell response were repertoires sampled.

The clonotype comes from an adult in good health. The genes are TRBV7-8 and TRBJ1-5; D might be TRBD1 (5 bases). Here the sequenced sample was peripheral blood, taken on day 0 of AZD1222 vaccination. CDR3 amino acids: CASSLRGRQPQHF. CDR3 nucleotide sequence: TGTGCCAGCAGCTTGCGGGGCAGACAGCCCCAGCATTTT.